This T cell receptor beta chain was sequenced during a study of neurological immune-mediated disorders. The overall study: Of the approximately 35 patients who had multiple sclerosis, roughly 30 had the relapsing-remitting form and 3 had the secondary progressive form. Study conclusions and caveats: The multiple sclerosis repertoire cluster was not associated with any clinical or MRI feature.

Trimming took off 5 bases at V and 6 bases at J, with 34 bases between the two ends. The CDR3 is made up of 21 amino acids. CDR1 and CDR2 (germline): MNHEY, SMNVEV (reference sequence). This clonotype occurred many times. The antigen remains unidentified. Synthesis of cDNA was performed by 5'RACE using 10-nucleotide random UMIs. Over 190 million TCR-beta sequences from 15-18 subjects came from every sequencing run. TCRdb analysed the 5' RACE reads with MiXCR anew, one entry per CDR3 protein. This repertoire shows around 130,000 distinct CDR3 sequences, about 3.4% found once; its top ten account for roughly 1.3%.

Material for sequencing was PBMCs. The V and J genes are TRBV27 and TRBJ2-2, with D perhaps matching TRBD1 (7 bases). The source of this sequence is a woman in her thirties with multiple sclerosis. The CDR3 region is CASSLYYGGQRRSGDPGELFF. The CDR3, as DNA: TGTGCCAGCAGTCTATATTACGGGGGACAGAGGCGGTCGGGTGATCCCGGGGAGCTGTTTTTT.